The entry that follows covers one TCR beta chain sequence. The record originates from a study of human T cells and chemical hapten exposure. For the study at large: Across samples, TCR yields varied, mostly owing to small differences in pooled library volumes.

Time point in this sample: healthy volunteer bleed at 6 weeks. Unfractionated whole blood yielded the extracted total RNA. Each CDR3 protein is one row after TCRdb ran MiXCR on the RACE reads. The data hold approximately 79,000 distinct CDR3 sequences, with over 7% observed a single time. This CDR3 is built from 18 residues. V lost 2 bases to trimming and J lost 6 bases; unmatched junction nucleotides: 8. Per the germline V gene, CDR1 is SGHRS and CDR2 is YFSETQ. The origin of this receptor is a male donor in good health. Some clones in this sample may be carry-over from other donors' samples. This chain uses TRBV5-1 with TRBJ2-1; 16 nucleotides line up with TRBD2. Sequencing was done on a sample of whole blood. The CDR3 loop is CASSFSGLAGGRGNEQFF. CDR3 bases: TGCGCCAGCAGCTTTTCGGGACTAGCGGGGGGGCGTGGCAATGAGCAGTTCTTC.